The T cell receptor beta chain described here comes from a study of blood T cell repertoires in COVID-19. Trimming removed 0 bases at V and 4 bases at J, with 13 bases between. The CDR3 loop spans 15 amino acids. Per the germline V gene, CDR1 is SGHRS and CDR2 is YFSETQ. Libraries were prepared by immunoSEQ multiplex PCR; TCRdb keeps only in-frame clonotypes and omits some of them. This sample yields 200,000 to 250,000 clones, of which more than 65% are seen a single time; 3% to 4.5% belongs to the top ten. The V and J genes are TRBV5-1 and TRBJ1-1; D ambiguous. Sample: peripheral blood. The sequence derives from a woman aged 80 or over with acute or convalescent COVID-19. CDR3 region: CASSLAGSSGTEAFF. DNA for the CDR3: TGCGCCAGCAGCTTGGCGGGAAGTTCAGGCACTGAAGCTTTCTTT.